A single sample gave rise to the 5 T cell receptor beta chains below, sequenced in a study of T cells in Graves' hyperthyroidism and ophthalmopathy. RNA transcripts yielded amplified TCR beta CDR3 regions. The primer set for the first-round RT-PCR of the TCR CDR3 was HTBI. One entry per CDR3 protein results from TCRdb running MiXCR on the multiplex PCR reads. The sample carries more than 500,000 distinct CDR3 sequences, roughly 14% recorded once. The sample was blood. The receptors stem from a woman aged 40 to 55 with Graves' ophthalmopathy.

This clonotype has a count of ten or more. This chain uses TRBV7-9 with TRBJ2-7; 7 nucleotides match TRBD2. The J segment lost 1 base and the V segment lost 4 bases, leaving 4 bases of the junction unmatched. CDR3 length: 14 amino acids. Germline CDR1 SEHNR, CDR2 FQNEAQ (reference sequence). DNA of the CDR3: TGTGCCAGCAGCTCGGGGGGACCTTCCTACGAGCAGTACTTC. Translation gives CASSSGGPSYEQYF. Looking up the rest from reference TRBV7-9 and TRBJ2-7 gives the full variable domain: DTGVSQNPRHKITKRGQNVTFRCDPISEHNRLYWYRQTLGQGPEFLTYFQNEAQLEKSRLLSDRFSAERPKGSFSTLEIQRTEQGDSAMYLCASSSGGPSYEQYFGPGTRLTVT.

This clonotype showed up just a few times. J is TRBJ2-2 and V is TRBV24-1; D may correspond to TRBD1 or TRBD2 (5 bases each). The germline gives CDR1 KGHDR, CDR2 SFDVKD. Between the trimmed V and J ends, which lost 3 bases and 3 bases, there was a span of 13 bases. The CDR3 runs 16 residues. As DNA, the CDR3 is TGTGCCACCAGTGATCCCGGGACGGCGGACACCGGGGAGCTGTTTTTT. Residues: CATSDPGTADTGELFF.

This clonotype was counted ten times or more. J is TRBJ1-1 and V is TRBV20-1; no firm D call. The ends were cut back, 3 bases at V and 4 bases at J, with 6 bases in the middle. Germline-derived CDR1 and CDR2 are DFQATT and SNEGSKA (reference sequence). The CDR3 extends over 11 amino acids. The CDR3 here is CSARDGTEAFF. The CDR3, as DNA: TGCAGTGCTAGGGACGGCACTGAAGCTTTCTTT.

The J gene is TRBJ2-5, the V gene TRBV5-4, with D possibly TRBD1 on 5 matching bases. The ends were cut back, 2 bases at V and 2 bases at J, with 10 bases in the middle. This CDR3 region has 14 residues. Germline V lookup: CDR1 SGHNT, CDR2 YYREEE (reference sequence). The CDR3 sequence: CASSFAQEQETQYF. The CDR3 region has the DNA TGTGCCAGCAGCTTCGCACAGGAGCAAGAGACCCAGTACTTC.

This clonotype was counted many times. The chain joins TRBV2 to TRBJ2-2; D gene unclear. The germline V gene encodes CDR1 SNHLY and CDR2 FYNNEI. V lost 0 bases, J lost 2 bases, and 4 bases lay in between. This CDR3 comprises 14 residues. This CDR3 is CASSEAENTGELFF. As DNA, the CDR3 is TGTGCCAGCAGTGAAGCCGAAAACACCGGGGAGCTGTTTTTT.